Sequencing of this TCR beta chain was carried out in a study of cytomegalovirus exposure and HLA in healthy donors. The V and J ends lost 4 bases and 5 bases, in that order; junction bases with no gene match: 8. CDR1 and CDR2 (germline): MNHEY, SVGAGI. The CDR3 contains 15 residues. A multiplex PCR was run with 60 Vbeta primers and 13 Jbeta primers. Only in-frame clones appear in the TCRdb table, and some are missing; sequencing was by immunoSEQ multiplex PCR. This table has more than 50,000 clones, about three quarters appearing once. This chain uses TRBV6-5 with TRBJ2-1; 7 bases are shared with TRBD2. This TCR was sampled from a female donor in good health and CMV-seronegative. Sequencing used PBMCs. This CDR3 reads CASSSGTTFHNEQFF. In DNA form, the CDR3 reads TGTGCCAGCAGTTCCGGGACTACCTTTCACAATGAGCAGTTCTTC.